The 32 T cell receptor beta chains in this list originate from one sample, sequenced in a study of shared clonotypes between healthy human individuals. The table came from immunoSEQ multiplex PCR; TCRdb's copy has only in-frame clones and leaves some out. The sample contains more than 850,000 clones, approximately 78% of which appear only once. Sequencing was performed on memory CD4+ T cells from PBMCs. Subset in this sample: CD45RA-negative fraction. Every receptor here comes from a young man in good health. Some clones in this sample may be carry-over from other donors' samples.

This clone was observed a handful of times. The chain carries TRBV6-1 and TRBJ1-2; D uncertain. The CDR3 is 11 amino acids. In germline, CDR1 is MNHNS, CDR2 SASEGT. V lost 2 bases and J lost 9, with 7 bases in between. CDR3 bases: TGTGCCAGCAGTGAATTGCAGAGCTACACCTTC. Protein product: CASSELQSYTF.

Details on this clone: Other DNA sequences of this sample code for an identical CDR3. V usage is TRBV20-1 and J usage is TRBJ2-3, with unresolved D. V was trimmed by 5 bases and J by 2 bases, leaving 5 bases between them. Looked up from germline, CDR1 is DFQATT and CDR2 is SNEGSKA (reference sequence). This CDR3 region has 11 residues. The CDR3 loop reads CSASLTDTQYF. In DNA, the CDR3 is TGCAGTGCTTCCCTCACAGATACGCAGTATTTT.

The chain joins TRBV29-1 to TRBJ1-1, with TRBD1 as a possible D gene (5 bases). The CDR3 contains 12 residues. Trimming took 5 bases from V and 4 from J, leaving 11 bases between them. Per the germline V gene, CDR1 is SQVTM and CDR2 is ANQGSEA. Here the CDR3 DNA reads TGCAGCGTTACGCGGGACTTCACTGAAGCTTTCTTT. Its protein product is CSVTRDFTEAFF.

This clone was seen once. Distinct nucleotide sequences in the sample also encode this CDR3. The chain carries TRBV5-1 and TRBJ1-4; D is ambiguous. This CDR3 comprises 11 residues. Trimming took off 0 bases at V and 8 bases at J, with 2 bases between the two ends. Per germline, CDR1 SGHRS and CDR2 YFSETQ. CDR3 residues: CASSLGEKLFF. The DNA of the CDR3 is TGCGCCAGCAGCTTGGGGGAAAAACTGTTTTTT.

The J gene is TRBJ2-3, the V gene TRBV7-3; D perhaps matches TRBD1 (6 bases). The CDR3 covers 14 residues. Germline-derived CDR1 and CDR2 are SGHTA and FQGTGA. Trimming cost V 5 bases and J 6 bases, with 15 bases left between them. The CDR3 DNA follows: TGTGCCAGCAGCCCTACAGGGCAGGCGGATACGCAGTATTTT. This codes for CASSPTGQADTQYF.

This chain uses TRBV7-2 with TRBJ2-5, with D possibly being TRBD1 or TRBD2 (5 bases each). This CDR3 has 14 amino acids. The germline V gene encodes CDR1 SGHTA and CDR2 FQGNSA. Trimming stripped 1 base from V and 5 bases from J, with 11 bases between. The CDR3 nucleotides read TGTGCCAGCAGCTTAGATGTGGGGGTCGAGACCCAGTACTTC. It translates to CASSLDVGVETQYF.

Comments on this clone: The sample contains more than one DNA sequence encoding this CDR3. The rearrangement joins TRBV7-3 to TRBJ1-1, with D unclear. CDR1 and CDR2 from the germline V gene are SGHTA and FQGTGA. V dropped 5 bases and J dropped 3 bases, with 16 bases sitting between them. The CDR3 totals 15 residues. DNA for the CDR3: TGTGCCAGCAGCCCTGGGCGGGGTCGGGACACTGAAGCTTTCTTT. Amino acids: CASSPGRGRDTEAFF.

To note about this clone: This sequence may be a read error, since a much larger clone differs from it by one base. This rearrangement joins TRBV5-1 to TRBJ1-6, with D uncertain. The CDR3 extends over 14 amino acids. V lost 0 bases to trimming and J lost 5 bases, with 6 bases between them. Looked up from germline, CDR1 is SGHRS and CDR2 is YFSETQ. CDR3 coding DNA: TGCGCCAGCAGCTTGGGGAGCCATAATTCACCCCTCCACTTT. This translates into CASSLGSHNSPLHF.

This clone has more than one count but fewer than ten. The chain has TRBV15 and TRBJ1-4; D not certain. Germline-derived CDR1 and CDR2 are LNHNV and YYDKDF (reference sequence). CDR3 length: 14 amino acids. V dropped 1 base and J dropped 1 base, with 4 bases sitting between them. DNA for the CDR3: TGTGCCACCAGCAGAGCTGGAACTAATGAAAAACTGTTTTTT. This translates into CATSRAGTNEKLFF.

The DNA for the CDR3 is TGTGCCAGTAGTTCCCAACTAGCGGGAGTTCTAGATACGCAGTATTTT. Its translation: CASSSQLAGVLDTQYF. The chain joins TRBV19 to TRBJ2-3, with 11 positions matching TRBD2. The V gene end was trimmed by 5 bases and the J gene end by 5 bases; junction bases not matched to a gene: 9. The CDR3 consists of 16 residues. Per germline, CDR1 LNHDA and CDR2 SQIVND (reference sequence).

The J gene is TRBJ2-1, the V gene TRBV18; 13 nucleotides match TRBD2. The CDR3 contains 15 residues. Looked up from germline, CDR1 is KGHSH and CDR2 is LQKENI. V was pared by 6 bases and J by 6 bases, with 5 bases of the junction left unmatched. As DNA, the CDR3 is TGTGCCAGCTCTCGGGGACTAGCGGGGCTCAATGAGCAGTTCTTC. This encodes CASSRGLAGLNEQFF.

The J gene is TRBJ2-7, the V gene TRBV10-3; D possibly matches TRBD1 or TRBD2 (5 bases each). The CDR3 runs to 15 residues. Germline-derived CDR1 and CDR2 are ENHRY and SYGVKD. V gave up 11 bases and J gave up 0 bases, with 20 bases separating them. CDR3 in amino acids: CAARDVGSISYEQYF. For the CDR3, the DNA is TGTGCCGCCCGGGACGTGGGTTCGATCTCCTACGAGCAGTACTTC.

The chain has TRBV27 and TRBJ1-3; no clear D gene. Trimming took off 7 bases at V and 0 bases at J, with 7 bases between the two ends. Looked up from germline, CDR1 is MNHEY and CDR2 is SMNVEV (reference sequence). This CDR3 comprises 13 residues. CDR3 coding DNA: TGTGCCAGCACGGCTGCCTCTGGAAACACCATATATTTT. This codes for CASTAASGNTIYF.

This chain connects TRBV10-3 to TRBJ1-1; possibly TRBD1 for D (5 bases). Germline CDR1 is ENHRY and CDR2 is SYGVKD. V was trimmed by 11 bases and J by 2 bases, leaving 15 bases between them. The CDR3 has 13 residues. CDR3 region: CAARAGDNTEAFF. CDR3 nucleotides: TGTGCCGCCCGGGCGGGGGACAACACTGAAGCTTTCTTT.

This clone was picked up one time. CDR3 in amino acids: CASSPTSAGTDTQYF. CDR3 sequence (DNA): TGTGCCAGCAGCCCGACTAGCGCTGGCACAGATACGCAGTATTTT. The chain links TRBV7-9 to TRBJ2-3, with 8 bases matching TRBD2. Germline loops: CDR1 SEHNR, CDR2 FQNEAQ (reference sequence). This CDR3 has 15 amino acids. After removal of 5 bases from V and 1 base from J, the junction contained 5 bases not matched to a gene.

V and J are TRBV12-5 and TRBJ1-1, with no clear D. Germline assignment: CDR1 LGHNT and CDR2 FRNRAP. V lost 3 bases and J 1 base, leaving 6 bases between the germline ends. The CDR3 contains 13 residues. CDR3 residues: CASGFGRNTEAFF. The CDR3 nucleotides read TGTGCTAGTGGTTTCGGAAGGAACACTGAAGCTTTCTTT.

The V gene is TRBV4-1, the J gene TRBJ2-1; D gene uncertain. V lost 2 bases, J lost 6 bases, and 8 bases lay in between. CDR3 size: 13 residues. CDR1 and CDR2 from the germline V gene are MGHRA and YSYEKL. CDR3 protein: CASSQLGRNEQFF. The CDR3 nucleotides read TGCGCCAGCAGCCAACTAGGGCGCAATGAGCAGTTCTTC.

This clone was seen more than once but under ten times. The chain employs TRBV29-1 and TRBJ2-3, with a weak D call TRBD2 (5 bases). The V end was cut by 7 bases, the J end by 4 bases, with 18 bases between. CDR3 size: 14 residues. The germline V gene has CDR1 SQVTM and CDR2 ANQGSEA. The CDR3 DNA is TGCAGCGCCAGTCAGCGAGGGTTCCCAGATACGCAGTATTTT. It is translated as CSASQRGFPDTQYF.

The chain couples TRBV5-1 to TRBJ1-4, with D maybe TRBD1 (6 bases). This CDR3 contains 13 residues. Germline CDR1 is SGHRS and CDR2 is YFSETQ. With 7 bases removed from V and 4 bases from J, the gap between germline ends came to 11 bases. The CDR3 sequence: CASRRGVNEKLFF. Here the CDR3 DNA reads TGCGCCAGCCGAAGGGGGGTTAATGAAAAACTGTTTTTT.

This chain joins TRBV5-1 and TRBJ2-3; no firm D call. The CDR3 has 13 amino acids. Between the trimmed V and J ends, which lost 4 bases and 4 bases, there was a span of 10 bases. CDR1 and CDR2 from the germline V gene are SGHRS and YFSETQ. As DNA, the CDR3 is TGCGCCAGCAGCCCGCATGAGCCAGATACGCAGTATTTT. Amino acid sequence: CASSPHEPDTQYF.

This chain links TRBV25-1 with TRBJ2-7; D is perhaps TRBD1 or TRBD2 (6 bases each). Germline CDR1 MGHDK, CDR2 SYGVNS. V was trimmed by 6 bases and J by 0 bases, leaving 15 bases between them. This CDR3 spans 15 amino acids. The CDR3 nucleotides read TGTGCCAGCAGGGAGGGGGGTACCGTCTCCTACGAGCAGTACTTC. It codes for CASREGGTVSYEQYF.

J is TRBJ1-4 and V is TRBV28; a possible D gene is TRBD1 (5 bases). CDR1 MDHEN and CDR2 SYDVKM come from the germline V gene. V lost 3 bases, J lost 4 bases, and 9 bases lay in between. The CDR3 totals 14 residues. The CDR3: CASSFWGSNEKLFF. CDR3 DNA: TGTGCCAGCAGTTTTTGGGGGAGTAATGAAAAACTGTTTTTT.

The CDR3 DNA sequence: TGCGCCAGCAGCTTGGCTCCTTGGGGACAGGGTACCGGAAACACCATATATTTT. This translates into CASSLAPWGQGTGNTIYF. V gene TRBV5-1 combines with J gene TRBJ1-3, with 9 bases matching TRBD1. The CDR3 runs to 18 residues. From germline, CDR1 is SGHRS and CDR2 YFSETQ. Germline trimming cut 0 bases from V and 4 bases from J; bases unmatched to any gene: 11.

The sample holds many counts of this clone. The CDR3 loop is CASLQGETQYF. CDR3 DNA: TGTGCCAGCCTTCAAGGGGAGACCCAGTACTTC. The V call is TRBV14, the J call TRBJ2-5; no clear D gene. Germline loops: CDR1 SGHDN, CDR2 FVKESK. Trimming removed 8 bases at V and 5 bases at J, with 9 bases between. CDR3 length equals 11 residues.

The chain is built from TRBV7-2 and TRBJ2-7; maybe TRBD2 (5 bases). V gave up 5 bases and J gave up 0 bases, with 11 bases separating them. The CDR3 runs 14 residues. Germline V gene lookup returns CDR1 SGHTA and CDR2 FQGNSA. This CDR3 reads CASSPRLSSYEQYF. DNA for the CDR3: TGTGCCAGCAGCCCCCGACTAAGCTCCTACGAGCAGTACTTC.

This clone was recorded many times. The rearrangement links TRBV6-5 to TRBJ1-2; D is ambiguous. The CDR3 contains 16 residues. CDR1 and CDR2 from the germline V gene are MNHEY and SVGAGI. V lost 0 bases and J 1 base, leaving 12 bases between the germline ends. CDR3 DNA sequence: TGTGCCAGCAGTTACTCGGGCATTTTTAGTAACTATGGCTACACCTTC. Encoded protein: CASSYSGIFSNYGYTF.

CDR3: CASSSRTSGLNNEQFF. As DNA, the CDR3 is TGTGCCAGCAGCAGCCGGACTAGCGGATTAAACAATGAGCAGTTCTTC. The chain couples TRBV7-2 to TRBJ2-1; 10 bases line up with TRBD2. With 5 bases clipped from V and 5 bases from J, the junction kept 9 bases outside the gene matches. Germline V gives CDR1 SGHTA, CDR2 FQGNSA. The CDR3 sequence is 16 residues long.

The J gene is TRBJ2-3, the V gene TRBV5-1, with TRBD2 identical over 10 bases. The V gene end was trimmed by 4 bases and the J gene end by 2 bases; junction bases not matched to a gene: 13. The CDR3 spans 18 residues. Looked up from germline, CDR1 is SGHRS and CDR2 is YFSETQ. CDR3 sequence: CASSRGLAGGISTDTQYF. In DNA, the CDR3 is TGCGCCAGCAGCCGCGGGTTAGCGGGAGGCATATCCACAGATACGCAGTATTTT.

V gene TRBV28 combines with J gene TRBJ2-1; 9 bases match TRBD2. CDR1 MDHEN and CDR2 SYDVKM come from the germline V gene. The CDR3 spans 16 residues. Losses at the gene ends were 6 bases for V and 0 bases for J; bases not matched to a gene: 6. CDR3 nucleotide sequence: TGTGCCAGCAGACGTCTTAGCGGGAGCTCCTACAATGAGCAGTTCTTC. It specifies CASRRLSGSSYNEQFF.

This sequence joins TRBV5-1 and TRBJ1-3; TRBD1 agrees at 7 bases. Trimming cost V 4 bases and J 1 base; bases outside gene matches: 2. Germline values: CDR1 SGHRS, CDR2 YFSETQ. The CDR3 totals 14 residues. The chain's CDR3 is CASSTGQSGNTIYF. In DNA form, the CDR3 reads TGCGCCAGCAGCACGGGACAGTCTGGAAACACCATATATTTT.

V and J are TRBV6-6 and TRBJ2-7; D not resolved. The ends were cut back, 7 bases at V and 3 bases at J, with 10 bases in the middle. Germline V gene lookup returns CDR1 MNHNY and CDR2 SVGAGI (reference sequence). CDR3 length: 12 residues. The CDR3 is CASTQGFYEQYF. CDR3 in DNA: TGTGCCAGCACCCAAGGTTTCTACGAGCAGTACTTC.

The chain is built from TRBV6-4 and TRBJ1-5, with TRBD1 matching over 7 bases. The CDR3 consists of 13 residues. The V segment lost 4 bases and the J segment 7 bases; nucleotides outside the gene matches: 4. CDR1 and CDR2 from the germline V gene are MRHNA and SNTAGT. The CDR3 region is CASSGQGTQPQHF. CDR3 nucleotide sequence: TGTGCCAGCAGTGGACAGGGTACCCAGCCCCAGCATTTT.